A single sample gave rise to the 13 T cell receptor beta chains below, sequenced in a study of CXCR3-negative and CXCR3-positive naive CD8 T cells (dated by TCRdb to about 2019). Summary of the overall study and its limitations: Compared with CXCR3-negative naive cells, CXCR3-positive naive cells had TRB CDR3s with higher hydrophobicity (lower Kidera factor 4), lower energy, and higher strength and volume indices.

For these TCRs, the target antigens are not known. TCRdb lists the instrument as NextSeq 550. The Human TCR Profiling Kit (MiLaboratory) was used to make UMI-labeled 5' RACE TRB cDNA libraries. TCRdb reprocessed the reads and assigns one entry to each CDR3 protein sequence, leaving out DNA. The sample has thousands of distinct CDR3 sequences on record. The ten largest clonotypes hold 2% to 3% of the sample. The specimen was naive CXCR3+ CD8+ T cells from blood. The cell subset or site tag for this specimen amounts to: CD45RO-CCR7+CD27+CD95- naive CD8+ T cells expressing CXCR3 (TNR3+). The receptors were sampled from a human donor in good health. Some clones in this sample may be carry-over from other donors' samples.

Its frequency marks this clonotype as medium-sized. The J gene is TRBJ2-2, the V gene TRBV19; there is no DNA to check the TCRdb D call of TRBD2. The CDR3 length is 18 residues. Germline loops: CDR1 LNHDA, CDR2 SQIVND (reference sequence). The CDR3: CASSPASGGGRGTGELFF.

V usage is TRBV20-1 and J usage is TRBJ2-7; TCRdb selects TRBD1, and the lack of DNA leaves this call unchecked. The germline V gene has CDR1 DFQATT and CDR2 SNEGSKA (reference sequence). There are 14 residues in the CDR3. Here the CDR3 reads CSARDRGHGDEQYF.

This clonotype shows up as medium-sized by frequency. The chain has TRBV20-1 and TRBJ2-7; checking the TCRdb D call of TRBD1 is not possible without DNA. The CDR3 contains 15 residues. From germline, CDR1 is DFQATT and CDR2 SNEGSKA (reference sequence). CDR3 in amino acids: CSARLRGATTYEQYF.

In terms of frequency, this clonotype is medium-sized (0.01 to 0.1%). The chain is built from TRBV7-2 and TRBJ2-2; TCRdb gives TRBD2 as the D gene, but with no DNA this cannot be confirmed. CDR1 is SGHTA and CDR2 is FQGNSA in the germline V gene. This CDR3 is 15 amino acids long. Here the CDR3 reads CASSLYPGPAGELFF.

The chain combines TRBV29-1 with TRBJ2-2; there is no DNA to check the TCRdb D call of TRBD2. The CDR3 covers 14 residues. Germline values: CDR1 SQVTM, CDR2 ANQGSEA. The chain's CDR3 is CSFRGTSSTGELFF.

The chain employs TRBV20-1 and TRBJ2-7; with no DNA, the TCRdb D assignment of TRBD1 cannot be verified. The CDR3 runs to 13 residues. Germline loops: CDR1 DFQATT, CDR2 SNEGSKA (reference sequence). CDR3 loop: CSARPTGEYEQYF.

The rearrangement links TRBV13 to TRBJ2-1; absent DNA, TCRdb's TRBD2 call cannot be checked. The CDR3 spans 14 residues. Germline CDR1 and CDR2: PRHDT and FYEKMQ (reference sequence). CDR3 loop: CASSQLASYNEQFF.

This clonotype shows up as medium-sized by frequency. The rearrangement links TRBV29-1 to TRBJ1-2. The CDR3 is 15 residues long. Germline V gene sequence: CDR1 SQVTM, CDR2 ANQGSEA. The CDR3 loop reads CSVGAGRAMGNGYTF.

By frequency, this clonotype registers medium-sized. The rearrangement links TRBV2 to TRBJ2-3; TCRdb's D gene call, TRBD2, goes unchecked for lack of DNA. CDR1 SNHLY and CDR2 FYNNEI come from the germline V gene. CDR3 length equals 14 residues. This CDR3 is CATILAGGGDTQYF.

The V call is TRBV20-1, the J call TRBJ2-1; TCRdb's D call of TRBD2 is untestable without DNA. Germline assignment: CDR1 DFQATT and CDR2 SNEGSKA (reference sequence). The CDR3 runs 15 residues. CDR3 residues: CSARSRSGSLNEQFF.

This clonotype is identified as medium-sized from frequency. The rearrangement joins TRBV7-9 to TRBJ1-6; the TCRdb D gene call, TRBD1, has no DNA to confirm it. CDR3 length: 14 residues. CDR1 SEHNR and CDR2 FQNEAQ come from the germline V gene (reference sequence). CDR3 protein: CASSSRDIPSPLHF. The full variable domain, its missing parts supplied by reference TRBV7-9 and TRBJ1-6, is DTGVSQNPRHKITKRGQNVTFRCDPISEHNRLYWYRQTLGQGPEFLTYFQNEAQLEKSRLLSDRFSAERPKGSFSTLEIQRTEQGDSAMYLCASSSRDIPSPLHFGNGTRLTVT.

The CDR3 loop is CASSSRQGRNTEAFF. This sequence joins TRBV5-1 and TRBJ1-1; the TCRdb D gene call, TRBD1, has no DNA to confirm it. The CDR3 spans 15 residues. Germline V gives CDR1 SGHRS, CDR2 YFSETQ.

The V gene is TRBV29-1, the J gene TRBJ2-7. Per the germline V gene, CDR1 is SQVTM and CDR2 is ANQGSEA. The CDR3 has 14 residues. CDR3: CSVEGSTNSYEQYF.